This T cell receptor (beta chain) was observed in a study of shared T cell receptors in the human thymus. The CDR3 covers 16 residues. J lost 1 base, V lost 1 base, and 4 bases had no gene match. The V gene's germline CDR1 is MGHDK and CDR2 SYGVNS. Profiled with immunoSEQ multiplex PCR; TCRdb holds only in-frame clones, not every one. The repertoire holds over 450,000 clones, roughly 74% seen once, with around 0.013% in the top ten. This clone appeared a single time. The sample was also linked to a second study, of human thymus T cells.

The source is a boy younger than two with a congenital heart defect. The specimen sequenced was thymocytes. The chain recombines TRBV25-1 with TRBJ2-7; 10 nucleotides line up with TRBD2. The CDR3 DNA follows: TGTGCCAGCAGTGAATTCAGGACTAGCGGATCCTACGAGCAGTACTTC. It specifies CASSEFRTSGSYEQYF.